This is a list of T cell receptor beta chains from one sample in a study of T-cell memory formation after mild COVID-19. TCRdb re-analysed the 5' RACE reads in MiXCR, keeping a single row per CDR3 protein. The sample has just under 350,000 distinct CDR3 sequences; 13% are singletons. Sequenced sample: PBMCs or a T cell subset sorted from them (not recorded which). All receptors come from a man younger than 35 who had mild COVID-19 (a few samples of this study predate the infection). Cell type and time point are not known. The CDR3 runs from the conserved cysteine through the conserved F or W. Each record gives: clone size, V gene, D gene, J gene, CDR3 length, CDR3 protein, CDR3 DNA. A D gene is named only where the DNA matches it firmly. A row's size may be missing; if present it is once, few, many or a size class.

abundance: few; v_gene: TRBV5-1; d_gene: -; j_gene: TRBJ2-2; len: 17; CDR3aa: CASSSGSAGPLTGELFF; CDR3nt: TGCGCCAGCAGCTCAGGTTCGGCGGGGCCGCTCACCGGGGAGCTGTTTTTT
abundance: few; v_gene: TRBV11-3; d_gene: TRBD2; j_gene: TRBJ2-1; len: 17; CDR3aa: CASSLEVVAGGNNEQFF; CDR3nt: TGTGCCAGCAGCTTAGAGGTGGTAGCGGGGGGAAACAATGAGCAGTTCTTC
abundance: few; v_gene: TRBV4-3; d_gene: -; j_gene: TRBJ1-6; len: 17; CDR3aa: CASSQEHRYRSNSPLHF; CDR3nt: TGCGCCAGCAGCCAAGAACATAGGTACAGAAGCAATTCACCCCTCCACTTT
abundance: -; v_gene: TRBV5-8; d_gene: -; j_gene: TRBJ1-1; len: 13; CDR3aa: CASSYTRNTEAFF; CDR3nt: TGTGCCAGCAGCTACACAAGGAACACTGAAGCTTTCTTT
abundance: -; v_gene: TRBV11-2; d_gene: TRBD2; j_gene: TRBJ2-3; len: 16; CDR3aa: CASRGASGGRTDTQYF; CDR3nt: TGTGCCAGCAGGGGGGCTAGCGGGGGGCGCACAGATACGCAGTATTTT
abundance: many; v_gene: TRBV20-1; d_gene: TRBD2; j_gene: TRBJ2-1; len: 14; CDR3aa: CSALGLDSYNEQFF; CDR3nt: TGCAGTGCACTTGGACTAGACTCCTACAATGAGCAGTTCTTC
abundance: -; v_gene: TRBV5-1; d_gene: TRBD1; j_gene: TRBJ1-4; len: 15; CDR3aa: CASSTGQLINEKLFF; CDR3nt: TGCGCCAGCAGCACGGGACAGCTTATTAATGAAAAACTGTTTTTT
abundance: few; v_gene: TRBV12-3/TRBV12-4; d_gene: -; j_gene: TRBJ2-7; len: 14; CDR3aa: CASSFLNADRLQYF; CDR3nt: TGTGCCAGCAGTTTCCTCAACGCCGACAGGTTGCAGTACTTC
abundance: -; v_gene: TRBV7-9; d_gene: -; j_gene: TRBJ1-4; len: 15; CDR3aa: CASSLVGNRAEKLFF; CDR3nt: TGTGCCAGCAGCTTAGTTGGGAACAGGGCAGAAAAACTGTTTTTT
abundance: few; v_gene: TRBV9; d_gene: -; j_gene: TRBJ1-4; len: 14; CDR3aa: CASELLATNEKLFF; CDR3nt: TGTGCCAGCGAGCTTTTGGCAACTAATGAAAAACTGTTTTTT
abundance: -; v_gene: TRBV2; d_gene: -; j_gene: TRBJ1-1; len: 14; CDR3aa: CASRGSDMNTEAFF; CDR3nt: TGTGCCAGCAGAGGCAGTGACATGAACACTGAAGCTTTCTTT
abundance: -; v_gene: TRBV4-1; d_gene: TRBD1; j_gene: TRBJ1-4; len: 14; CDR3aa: CASSPTGQGEKLFF; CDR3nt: TGCGCCAGCAGCCCGACAGGGCAAGGTGAAAAACTGTTTTTT
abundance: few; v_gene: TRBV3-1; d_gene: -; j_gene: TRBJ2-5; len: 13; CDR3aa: CASSQRGQETQYF; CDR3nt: TGTGCCAGCAGCCAACGTGGGCAAGAGACCCAGTACTTC
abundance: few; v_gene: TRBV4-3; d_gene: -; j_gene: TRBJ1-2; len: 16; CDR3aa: CASSQDLGGVLSGYTF; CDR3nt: TGCGCCAGCAGCCAAGATCTGGGGGGCGTTCTCTCTGGCTACACCTTC
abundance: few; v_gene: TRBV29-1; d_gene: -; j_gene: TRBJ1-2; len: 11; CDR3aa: CSVAGSYGYTF; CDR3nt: TGCAGCGTTGCAGGGAGCTATGGCTACACCTTC
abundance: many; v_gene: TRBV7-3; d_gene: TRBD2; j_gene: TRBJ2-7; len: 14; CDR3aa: CASSFSGGTYEQYF; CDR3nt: TGTGCCAGCAGCTTTAGCGGGGGGACCTACGAGCAGTACTTC
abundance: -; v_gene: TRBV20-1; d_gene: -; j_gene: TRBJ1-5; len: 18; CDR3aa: CSARAKTDYGNRDQPQHF; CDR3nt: TGCAGTGCTAGAGCGAAGACTGATTACGGTAATCGCGATCAGCCCCAGCATTTT
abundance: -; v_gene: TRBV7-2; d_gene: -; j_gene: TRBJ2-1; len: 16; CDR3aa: CASSWGRDFSYNEQFF; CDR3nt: TGTGCCAGCAGCTGGGGTAGGGACTTCTCCTACAATGAGCAGTTCTTC
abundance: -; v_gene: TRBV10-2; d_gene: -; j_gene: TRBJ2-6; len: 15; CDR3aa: CASGDRNSGANVLTF; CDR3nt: TGCGCCAGCGGTGACAGGAACTCTGGGGCCAACGTCCTGACTTTC
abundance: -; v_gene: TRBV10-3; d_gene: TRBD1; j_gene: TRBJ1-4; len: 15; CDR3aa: CAARAQGARPEKLFF; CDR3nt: TGTGCCGCGAGGGCCCAGGGGGCCCGACCTGAAAAACTGTTTTTT
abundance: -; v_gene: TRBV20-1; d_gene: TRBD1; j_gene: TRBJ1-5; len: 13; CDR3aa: CSTAGQGGQPQHF; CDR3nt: TGCAGTACTGCTGGACAGGGCGGTCAGCCCCAGCATTTT
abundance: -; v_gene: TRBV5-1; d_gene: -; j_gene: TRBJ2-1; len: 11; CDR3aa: CASRWYNEQFF; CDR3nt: TGCGCCAGCAGGTGGTACAATGAGCAGTTCTTC
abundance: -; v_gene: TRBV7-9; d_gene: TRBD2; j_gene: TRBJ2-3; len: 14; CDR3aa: CASSRTSPSDTQYF; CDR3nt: TGTGCCAGCAGCCGGACTAGTCCTTCAGATACGCAGTATTTT
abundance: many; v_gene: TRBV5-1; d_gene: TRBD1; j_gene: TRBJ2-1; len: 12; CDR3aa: CASSTDRGKQFF; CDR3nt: TGCGCCAGCAGCACCGACAGGGGAAAGCAGTTCTTC
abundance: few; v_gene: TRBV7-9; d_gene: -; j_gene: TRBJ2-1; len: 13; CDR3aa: CASSLGEEKEQFF; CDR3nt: TGTGCCAGCAGCTTAGGTGAGGAGAAAGAGCAGTTCTTC
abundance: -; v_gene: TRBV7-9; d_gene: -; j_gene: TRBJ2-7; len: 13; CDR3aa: CASSPTSSYEQYF; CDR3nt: TGTGCCAGCAGCCCCACTAGCTCCTACGAGCAGTACTTC
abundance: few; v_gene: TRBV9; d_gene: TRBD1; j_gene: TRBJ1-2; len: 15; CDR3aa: CASSVRDSGIDGYTF; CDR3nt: TGTGCCAGCAGCGTCCGGGACAGTGGGATCGATGGCTACACCTTC
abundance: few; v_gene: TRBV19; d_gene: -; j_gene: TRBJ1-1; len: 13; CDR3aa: CASSIRVGAEAFF; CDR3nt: TGTGCCAGTAGTATCAGGGTGGGCGCTGAAGCTTTCTTT
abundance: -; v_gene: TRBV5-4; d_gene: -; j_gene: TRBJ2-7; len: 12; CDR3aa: CASSSQSYEQYF; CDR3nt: TGTGCCAGCAGCTCCCAAAGTTACGAGCAGTACTTC
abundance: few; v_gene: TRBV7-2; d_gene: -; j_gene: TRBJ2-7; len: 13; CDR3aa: CASSNRQYYEQYF; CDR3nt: TGTGCCAGCAGTAATCGTCAATACTACGAGCAGTACTTC
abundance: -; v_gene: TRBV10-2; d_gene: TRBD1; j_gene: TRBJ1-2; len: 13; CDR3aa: CASSGGADYGYTF; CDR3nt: TGCGCCAGCTCAGGGGGCGCCGACTATGGCTACACCTTC
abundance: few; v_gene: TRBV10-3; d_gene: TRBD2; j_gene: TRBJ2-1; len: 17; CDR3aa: CAISDKVYSGGENEQFF; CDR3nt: TGTGCCATCAGTGACAAAGTATATAGCGGGGGAGAAAATGAGCAGTTCTTC
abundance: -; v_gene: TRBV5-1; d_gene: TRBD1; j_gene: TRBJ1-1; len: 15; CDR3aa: CASSLGGQTATEAFF; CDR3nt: TGCGCCAGCAGCTTGGGGGGACAGACTGCCACTGAAGCTTTCTTT
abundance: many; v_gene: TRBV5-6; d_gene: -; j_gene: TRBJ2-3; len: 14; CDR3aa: CASSSGLSTDTQYF; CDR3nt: TGTGCCAGCAGCTCCGGACTAAGCACAGATACGCAGTATTTT
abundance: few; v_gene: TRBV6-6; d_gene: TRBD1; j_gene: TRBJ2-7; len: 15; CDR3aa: CASRFTGGRDYEQYF; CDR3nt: TGTGCCAGCAGATTCACAGGGGGCAGGGATTACGAGCAGTACTTC
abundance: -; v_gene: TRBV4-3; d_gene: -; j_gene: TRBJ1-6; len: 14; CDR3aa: CASSQAWGSSPLHF; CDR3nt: TGCGCCAGCAGCCAAGCCTGGGGGTCTTCACCCCTCCACTTT
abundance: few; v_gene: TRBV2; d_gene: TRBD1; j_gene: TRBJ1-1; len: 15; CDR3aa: CASQLDRAVNTEAFF; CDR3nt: TGTGCCAGCCAGCTCGACAGGGCTGTGAACACTGAAGCTTTCTTT
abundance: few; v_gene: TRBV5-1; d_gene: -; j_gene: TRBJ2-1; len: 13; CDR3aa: CASSSNRVDEQFF; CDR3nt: TGCGCCAGCAGCTCCAACCGTGTGGATGAGCAGTTCTTC
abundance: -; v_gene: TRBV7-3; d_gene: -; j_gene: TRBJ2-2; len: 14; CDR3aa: CASRPTGTAGELFF; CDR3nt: TGTGCCAGCAGACCTACAGGGACGGCCGGGGAGCTGTTTTTT
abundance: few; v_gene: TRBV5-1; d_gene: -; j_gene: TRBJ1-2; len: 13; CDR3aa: CASSSMDYYGYTF; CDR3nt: TGCGCCAGCAGCAGCATGGATTACTATGGCTACACCTTC
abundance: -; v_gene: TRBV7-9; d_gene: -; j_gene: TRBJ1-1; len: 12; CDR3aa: CASSSESTEAFF; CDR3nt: TGTGCCAGCAGCTCGGAAAGCACTGAAGCTTTCTTT
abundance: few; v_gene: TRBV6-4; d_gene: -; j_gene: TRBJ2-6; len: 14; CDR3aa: CASSEGDRANVLTF; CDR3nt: TGTGCCAGCAGTGAGGGAGATAGGGCCAACGTCCTGACTTTC
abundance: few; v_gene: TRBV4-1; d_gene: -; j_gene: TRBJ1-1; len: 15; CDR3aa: CASSPASGLMTEAFF; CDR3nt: TGCGCCAGCAGCCCCGCCTCCGGGCTGATGACTGAAGCTTTCTTT
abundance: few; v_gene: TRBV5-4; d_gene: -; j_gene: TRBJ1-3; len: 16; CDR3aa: CASSSRKDLSGNTIYF; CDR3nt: TGTGCCAGCAGCTCCCGAAAGGACCTCTCTGGAAACACCATATATTTT
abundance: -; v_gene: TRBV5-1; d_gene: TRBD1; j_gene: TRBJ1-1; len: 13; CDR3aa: CASTRGPDTEAFF; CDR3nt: TGCGCCAGCACCAGGGGGCCGGACACTGAAGCTTTCTTT
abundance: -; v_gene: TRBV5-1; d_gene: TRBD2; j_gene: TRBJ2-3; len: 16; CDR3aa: CASSPGRRGDTDTQYF; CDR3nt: TGCGCCAGCAGCCCAGGGCGGCGGGGGGACACAGATACGCAGTATTTT